The following is a T cell receptor beta chain sequence with its context. This record comes from a study of T cell changes during pregnancy in multiple sclerosis. Repertoires were generated with immunoSEQ multiplex PCR, while TCRdb's copy carries only in-frame clones and drops some. Of tens of thousands of clones listed, approximately 92% were seen once; the top ten hold 3% to 3.5%. V dropped 4 bases and J dropped 2; count of bases not matched to a gene: 3. Germline V gene sequence: CDR1 SGHNT, CDR2 YENEEA. The CDR3 has 15 residues. The chain uses TRBV11-3 and TRBJ2-1, with 9 bases identical to TRBD1. This clonotype was sampled from a female donor in good health, enrolled as a control in a pregnancy study. Sequenced here: CD8+ T cells from peripheral blood mononuclear cells, sampled in the third trimester of pregnancy. CDR3 protein: CASSYRGRPYNEQFF. The CDR3 coding sequence is TGTGCCAGCAGCTACAGGGGGCGTCCCTACAATGAGCAGTTCTTC.